Shown below are 8 T cell receptor beta chains from a single sample sequenced in a study of T cell responses to AZD1222 COVID-19 vaccine. Measured with immunoSEQ multiplex PCR; TCRdb has only the in-frame clones, and not every one. Of under 200,000 clones listed, roughly 90% are singletons. This specimen was peripheral blood, taken on day 0 of AZD1222 vaccination. These receptor sequences come from an adult in good health.

The chain has TRBV4-3 and TRBJ1-1; possibly TRBD1 for D (5 bases). The CDR3 is made up of 11 amino acids. Trimming left V 1 base short and J 8 bases short, with 5 bases between. The germline V gene encodes CDR1 LGHNA and CDR2 YSLEER. This CDR3 is CASSQAGEAFF. CDR3 DNA: TGCGCCAGCAGCCAAGCAGGGGAAGCTTTCTTT.

The chain recombines TRBV2 with TRBJ1-1, with D perhaps matching TRBD1 (5 bases). In germline, CDR1 is SNHLY, CDR2 FYNNEI. V gave up 6 bases and J gave up 0 bases, with 17 bases separating them. The CDR3 length is 16 residues. For the CDR3, the DNA is TGTGCCAGCAGGAAGGGGCCGTCAACCTTGAACACTGAAGCTTTCTTT. As protein: CASRKGPSTLNTEAFF.

This clone appeared a few times. The rearrangement links TRBV7-2 to TRBJ2-7, with D unresolved. Germline CDR1 SGHTA, CDR2 FQGNSA. The length of the CDR3 is 14 residues. The V and J ends lost 1 base and 5 bases respectively, with 12 bases between them. The CDR3 DNA is TGTGCCAGCAGCTTAGGGGAAGTCCGGGACGAGCAGTACTTC. It specifies CASSLGEVRDEQYF.

The gene calls are TRBV10-2 and TRBJ2-7; D is possibly TRBD1 (6 bases). V was shortened by 2 bases and J by 3 bases, with 11 bases between the two germline ends. The CDR3 consists of 14 residues. CDR1 is WSHSY, CDR2 SAAADI, per germline. CDR3 region: CASSEGRQDYEQYF. CDR3 nucleotide sequence: TGCGCCAGCAGTGAGGGCAGACAGGACTACGAGCAGTACTTC.

V usage is TRBV7-3 and J usage is TRBJ2-2, with no clear D. The CDR3 extends over 13 amino acids. The germline gives CDR1 SGHTA, CDR2 FQGTGA. Trimming took 5 bases from V and 0 from J, leaving 4 bases between them. As DNA, the CDR3 is TGTGCCAGCAGCCCAACGAACACCGGGGAGCTGTTTTTT. Its translation: CASSPTNTGELFF.

The chain recombines TRBV7-2 with TRBJ2-5; either TRBD1 or TRBD2 may fit D (6 bases each). Germline loops: CDR1 SGHTA, CDR2 FQGNSA. V was pared by 2 bases and J by 2 bases, with 12 bases between. This CDR3 has 15 amino acids. As DNA, the CDR3 is TGTGCCAGCAGCTTAAGGGGGGACCTTCAAGAGACCCAGTACTTC. It is translated as CASSLRGDLQETQYF. Looking up the rest from reference TRBV7-2 and TRBJ2-5 gives the full variable domain: GAGVSQSPSNKVTEKGKDVELRCDPISGHTALYWYRQSLGQGLEFLIYFQGNSAPDKSGLPSDRFSAERTGGSVSTLTIQRTQQEDSAVYLCASSLRGDLQETQYFGPGTRLLVL.

This chain links TRBV29-1 with TRBJ1-2, with 7 positions matching TRBD1. This CDR3 is 14 amino acids long. Unmatched junction bases numbered 15, after V lost 3 bases and J lost 11 bases. Per germline, CDR1 SQVTM and CDR2 ANQGSEA. CDR3 region: CSVDQPTGVSGYTF. The CDR3 nucleotides read TGCAGCGTTGACCAGCCCACAGGGGTGTCGGGGTACACCTTC.

This chain links TRBV10-1 with TRBJ2-7, with 10 bases fitting TRBD1. The trim removed 7 bases at V and 3 bases at J, leaving 6 bases unmatched. This CDR3 is 14 amino acids long. Germline V gene sequence: CDR1 WNHNN, CDR2 SYGVQD (reference sequence). In DNA form, the CDR3 reads TGCGCCAGCACTCCGGGACAGGGGTACTACGAGCAGTACTTC. Translation: CASTPGQGYYEQYF.